The T cell receptor (beta chain) under discussion was sequenced for a study of CD8+CD57+ T cells in acquired aplastic anemia. Study at large: Sorted CD4+ and CD8+ cell DNA averaged around 3.3 ug.

CD8+CD57+ cell expansion, shown by flow cytometry, had occurred in the patients selected for sequencing. Patients were treatment-naive when blood was sampled. V was cut by 9 bases and J by 1 base, with 16 bases left in between. The CDR3 covers 15 residues. CDR1 WNHNN and CDR2 SYGVQD come from the germline V gene (reference sequence). Study-wide findings and caveats: Patient and control CD8+ Simpson's diversity was not significantly different. Patients and controls were found to share more than 25 CD8+ CDR3 sequences.

Remarks on this clonotype: Its antigen is undetermined.

Template material for TCR beta VDJ and CDR3 profiling consisted of genomic DNA. A single record per CDR3 protein comes from TCRdb applying MiXCR to the reads. The table records over 150,000 distinct CDR3 sequences, over 70% of them present only once. The receptor comes from a human donor with aplastic anemia. The chain recombines TRBV10-1 with TRBJ1-3; possibly TRBD1 for D (6 bases). Sequencing was done on a sample of sorted CD4+, CD8+, or CD8+CD57+ T cells (not recorded which) from PBMCs. Here the CDR3 reads CASRRDTTSGNTIYF. The CDR3 bases are TGCGCCAGTCGGCGGGACACCACATCTGGAAACACCATATATTTT.